This T cell receptor (beta chain) was profiled in a study of shared clonotypes between healthy human individuals. As for the study in general: Used for every donor were three CD4 naive, three CD4 memory, two CD8 naive and one CD8 memory plate.

Notes on this clone: Its specificity is not known.

Study results and limitations: Estimated richness values were generally larger in naive subsets than in memory subsets.

Germline V gives CDR1 MNHEY, CDR2 SMNVEV (reference sequence). CDR3 length: 13 residues. V lost 3 bases to trimming and J lost 9 bases; unmatched junction nucleotides: 2. Assay used: immunoSEQ multiplex PCR; TCRdb lists only in-frame clones, some missing. Here the sample spans 550,000 to 750,000 clones, around 90% being singletons. Positive CCR7 selection of CD45RO-negative cells yielded the naive CD8 cells, and terminally differentiated effector memory CD45RA+ cells were excluded. The donor population consisted of healthy HIV-negative adults with no recent acute infections or vaccinations. This clonotype was sampled from a young man in good health. The gene calls are TRBV27 and TRBJ2-7; 13 nucleotides align to TRBD2. The specimen was naive CD8+ T cells sorted from blood. CDR3 in amino acids: CASSFGLAGVQYF. Here the CDR3 DNA reads TGTGCCAGCAGTTTCGGACTAGCGGGAGTGCAGTACTTC.